This TCR beta chain was sequenced in a study of OX40 agonist ivuxolimab in advanced cancers. The germline gives CDR1 PRHDT, CDR2 FYEKMQ (reference sequence). This CDR3 region has 13 residues. V lost 7 bases to trimming and J lost 1 base, with 11 bases between them. The protocol was immunoSEQ multiplex PCR, while the TCRdb copy is restricted to in-frame clones and leaves out a portion. The sample shows about 7,200 clones, about four fifths of them seen only once. This chain uses TRBV13 with TRBJ2-7; tentatively, D is TRBD1 or TRBD2 (5 bases each). This sequence was found in an adult with an advanced solid tumor such as melanoma, head and neck, liver or kidney cancer. The sample here was CD4+ or CD8+ T cells sorted from blood, taken in a trial of the OX40 agonist ivuxolimab. The DNA of the CDR3 is TGTGCCAGCACGGCAGGGAGATCCTACGAGCAGTACTTC. As protein: CASTAGRSYEQYF.